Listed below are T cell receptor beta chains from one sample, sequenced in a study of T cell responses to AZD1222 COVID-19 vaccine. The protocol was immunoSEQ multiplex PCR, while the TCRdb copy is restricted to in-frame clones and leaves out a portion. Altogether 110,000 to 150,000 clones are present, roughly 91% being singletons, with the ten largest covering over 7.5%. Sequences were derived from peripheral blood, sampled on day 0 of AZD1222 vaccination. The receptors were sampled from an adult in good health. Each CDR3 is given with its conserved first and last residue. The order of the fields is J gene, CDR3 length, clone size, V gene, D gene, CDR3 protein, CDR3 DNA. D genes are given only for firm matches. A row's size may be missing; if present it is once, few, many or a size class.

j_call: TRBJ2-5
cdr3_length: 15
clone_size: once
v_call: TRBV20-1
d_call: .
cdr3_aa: CSASVWLGISGTQYF
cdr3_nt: TGCAGTGCTAGTGTTTGGTTGGGGATTAGCGGGACCCAGTACTTC

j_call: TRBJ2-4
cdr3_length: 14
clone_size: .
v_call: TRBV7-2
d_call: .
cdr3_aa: CASSPEEGWDIQYF
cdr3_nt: TGTGCCAGCAGCCCTGAAGAGGGGTGGGACATTCAGTACTTC

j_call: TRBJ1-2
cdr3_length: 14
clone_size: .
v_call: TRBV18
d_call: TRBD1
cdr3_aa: CASSVRQGTYGYTF
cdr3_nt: TGTGCCAGCTCAGTAAGACAGGGTACCTATGGCTACACCTTC

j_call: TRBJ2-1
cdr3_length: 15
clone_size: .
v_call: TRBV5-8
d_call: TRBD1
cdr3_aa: CASSLTDRGIREQFF
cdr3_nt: TGTGCCAGCAGCTTGACAGACAGGGGAATTCGGGAGCAGTTCTTC

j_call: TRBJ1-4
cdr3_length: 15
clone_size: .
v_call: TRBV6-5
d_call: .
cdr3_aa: CASNSGFATNEKLFF
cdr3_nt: TGTGCCAGCAATTCAGGTTTTGCAACTAATGAAAAACTGTTTTTT

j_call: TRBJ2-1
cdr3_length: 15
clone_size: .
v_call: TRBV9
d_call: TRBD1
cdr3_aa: CASSDTGGAYNEQFF
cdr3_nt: TGTGCCAGCAGCGACACAGGGGGCGCCTACAATGAGCAGTTCTTC

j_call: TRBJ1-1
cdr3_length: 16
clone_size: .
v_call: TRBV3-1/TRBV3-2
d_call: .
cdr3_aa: CASSQGVEGLNTEAFF
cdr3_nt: TGTGCCAGCAGCCAAGGAGTGGAAGGCTTGAACACTGAAGCTTTCTTT

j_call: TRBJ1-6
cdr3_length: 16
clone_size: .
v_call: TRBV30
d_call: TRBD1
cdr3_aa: CAFRQGRLSYNSPLHF
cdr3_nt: TGTGCCTTCCGACAGGGACGTCTCTCCTATAATTCACCCCTCCACTTT

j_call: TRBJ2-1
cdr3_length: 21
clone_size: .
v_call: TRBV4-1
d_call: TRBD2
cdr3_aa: CASSPTLLTSGGLSSYNEQFF
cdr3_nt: TGCGCCAGCAGCCCTACCCTCCTGACTAGCGGGGGGCTGAGCTCCTACAATGAGCAGTTCTTC

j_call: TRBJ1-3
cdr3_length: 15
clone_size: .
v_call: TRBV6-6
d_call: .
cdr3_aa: CASTTGGNSGNTIYF
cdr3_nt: TGTGCCAGCACCACGGGGGGGAACTCTGGAAACACCATATATTTT

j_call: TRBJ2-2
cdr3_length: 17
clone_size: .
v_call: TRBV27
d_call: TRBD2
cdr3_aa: CASSPSVVAGGPGELFF
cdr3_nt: TGTGCCAGCAGTCCTTCCGTAGTAGCGGGGGGGCCCGGGGAGCTGTTTTTT

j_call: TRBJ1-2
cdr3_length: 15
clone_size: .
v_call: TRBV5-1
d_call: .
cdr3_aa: CASSLETAGRYGYTF
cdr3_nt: TGCGCCAGCAGCTTGGAGACAGCGGGACGCTATGGCTACACCTTC

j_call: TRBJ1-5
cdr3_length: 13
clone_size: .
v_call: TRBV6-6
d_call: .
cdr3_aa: CASSYRSNQPQHF
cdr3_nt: TGTGCCAGCAGTTATCGTAGCAATCAGCCCCAGCATTTT

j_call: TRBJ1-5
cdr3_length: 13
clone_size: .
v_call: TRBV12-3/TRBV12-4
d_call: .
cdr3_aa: CASSFWGGQPQHF
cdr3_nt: TGTGCCAGCAGTTTTTGGGGTGGGCAGCCCCAGCATTTT

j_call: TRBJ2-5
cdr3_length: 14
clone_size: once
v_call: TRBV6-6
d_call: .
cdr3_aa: CASSYTSAGETQYF
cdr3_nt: TGTGCCAGCAGTTACACTAGTGCGGGGGAGACCCAGTACTTC

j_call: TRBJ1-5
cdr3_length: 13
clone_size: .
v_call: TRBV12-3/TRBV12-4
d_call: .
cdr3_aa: CASSPRDDQPQHF
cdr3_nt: TGTGCCAGCAGTCCAAGGGACGATCAGCCCCAGCATTTT

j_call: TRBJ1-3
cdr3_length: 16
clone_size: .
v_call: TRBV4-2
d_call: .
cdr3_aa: CASSQGLRMDGNTIYF
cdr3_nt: TGTGCCAGCAGCCAAGGCTTGAGGATGGATGGAAACACCATATATTTT

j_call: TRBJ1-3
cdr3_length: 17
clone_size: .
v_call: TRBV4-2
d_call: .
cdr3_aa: CASSQGIRTDSGNTIYF
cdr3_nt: TGTGCCAGCAGCCAAGGGATTCGAACAGACTCTGGAAACACCATATATTTT

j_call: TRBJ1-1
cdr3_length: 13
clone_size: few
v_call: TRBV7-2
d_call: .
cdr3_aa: CASSLFLNTEAFF
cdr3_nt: TGTGCCAGCAGCTTATTTCTGAACACTGAAGCTTTCTTT

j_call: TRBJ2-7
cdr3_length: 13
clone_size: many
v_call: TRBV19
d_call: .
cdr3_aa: CASSIQGGDEQYF
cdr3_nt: TGTGCCAGTAGTATACAGGGGGGGGACGAGCAGTACTTC

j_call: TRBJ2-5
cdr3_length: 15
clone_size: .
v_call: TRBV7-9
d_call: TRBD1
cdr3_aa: CASSLATGGGETQYF
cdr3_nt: TGTGCCAGCAGCTTAGCGACAGGGGGAGGAGAGACCCAGTACTTC

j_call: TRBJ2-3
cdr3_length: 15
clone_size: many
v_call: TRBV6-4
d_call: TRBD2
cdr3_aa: CASSDGTSGADTQYF
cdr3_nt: TGTGCCAGCAGTGACGGGACTAGCGGGGCAGATACGCAGTATTTT

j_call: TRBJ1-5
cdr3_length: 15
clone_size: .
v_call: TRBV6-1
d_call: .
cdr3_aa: CASSETGRPHQPQHF
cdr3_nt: TGTGCCAGCAGTGAAACGGGACGGCCACATCAGCCCCAGCATTTT

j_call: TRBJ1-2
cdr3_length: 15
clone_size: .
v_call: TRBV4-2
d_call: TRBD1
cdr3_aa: CASSQAGQGLYGYTF
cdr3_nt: TGTGCCAGCAGCCAAGCCGGACAGGGGCTTTATGGCTACACCTTC